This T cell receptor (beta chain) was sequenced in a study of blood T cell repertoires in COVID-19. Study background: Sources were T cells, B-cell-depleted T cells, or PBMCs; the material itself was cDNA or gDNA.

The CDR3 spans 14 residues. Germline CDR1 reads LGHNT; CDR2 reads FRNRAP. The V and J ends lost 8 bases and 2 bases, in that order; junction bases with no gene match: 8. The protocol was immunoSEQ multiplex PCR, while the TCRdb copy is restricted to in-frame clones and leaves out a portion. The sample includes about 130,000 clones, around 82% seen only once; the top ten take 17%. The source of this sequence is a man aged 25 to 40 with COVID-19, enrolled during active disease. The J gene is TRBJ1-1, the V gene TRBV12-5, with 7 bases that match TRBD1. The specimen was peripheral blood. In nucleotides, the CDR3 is TGTGCTAGTACCAACCGGGACAGCAACACTGAAGCTTTCTTT. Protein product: CASTNRDSNTEAFF.